The clone carrying this T cell receptor (beta chain) was observed a handful of times. The age range of participants was 18 to 89 years, with residence in more than 20 US areas. Participants had their cohort set by participant-reported clinical history. This entry comes from a study of blood T cell repertoires in COVID-19. The V gene's germline CDR1 is MGHRA and CDR2 YSYEKL. The CDR3 sequence is 19 residues long. J was trimmed by 1 base and V by 4 bases; bases with no gene match: 12. Produced via immunoSEQ multiplex PCR; TCRdb's table is partial and in-frame only. Of 200,000 to 250,000 clones in the sample, approximately 75% are singletons; the top ten hold 7.5% to 10%.

This clonotype was obtained from a man between 35 and 55 years old who had recovered from COVID-19. The sample comprised PBMCs or T cells enriched from blood (not recorded which). The V gene is TRBV4-1, the J gene TRBJ2-7; 14 nucleotides match TRBD2. This CDR3 is CASSRRLAGGPRGSYEQYF. For the CDR3, the DNA is TGCGCCAGCAGCCGAAGACTAGCGGGAGGGCCCCGGGGGTCCTACGAGCAGTACTTC.